This TCR beta chain is from a study of blood T cell repertoires in COVID-19. Overall study context: T cells, B-cell-depleted T cells, or PBMCs supplied cDNA or gDNA.

Original processing methods: Reference gene primer amplification in the assay estimated nucleated cell counts. The repertoire was sequenced with immunoSEQ multiplex PCR; TCRdb's copy has only in-frame clones and lacks some. V and J calls and clone size are as listed in that table; D and trimming were resolved from the DNA. This table has about 240,000 clones, 80% to 90% appearing once. Germline CDR1 SEHNR, CDR2 FQNEAQ (reference sequence). There are 18 residues in the CDR3. J was trimmed by 0 bases and V by 1 base; bases with no gene match: 10. V and J are TRBV7-9 and TRBJ2-3, with TRBD2 matching 7 bases. The clonotype was recovered from a man aged 35 to 55 who had recovered from COVID-19. Sequencing input: PBMCs or T cells enriched from blood (not recorded which). CDR3 region: CASSLGGAGMPSTDTQYF. The CDR3, as DNA: TGTGCCAGCAGCTTAGGAGGAGCGGGGATGCCGAGCACAGATACGCAGTATTTT.